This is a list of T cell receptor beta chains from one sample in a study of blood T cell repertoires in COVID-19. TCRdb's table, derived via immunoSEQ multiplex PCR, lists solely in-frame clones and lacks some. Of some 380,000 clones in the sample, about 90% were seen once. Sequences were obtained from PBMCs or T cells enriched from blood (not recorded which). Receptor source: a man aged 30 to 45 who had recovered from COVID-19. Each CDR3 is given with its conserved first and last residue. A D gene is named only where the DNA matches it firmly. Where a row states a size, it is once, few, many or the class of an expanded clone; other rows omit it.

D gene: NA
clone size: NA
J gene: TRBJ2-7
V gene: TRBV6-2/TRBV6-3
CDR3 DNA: TGTGCCAGCAGTTACATCGAAGGAGCGCTCTCCTACGAGCAGTACTTC
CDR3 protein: CASSYIEGALSYEQYF

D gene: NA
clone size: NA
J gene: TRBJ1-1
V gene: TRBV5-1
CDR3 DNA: TGCGCCAGCAGCTTGGGCACAGGGTTGTACACTGAAGCTTTCTTT
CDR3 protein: CASSLGTGLYTEAFF

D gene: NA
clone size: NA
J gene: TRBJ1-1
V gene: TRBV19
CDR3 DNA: TGTGCCAGTAGTATGCGGGCTATGAACACTGAAGCTTTCTTT
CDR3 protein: CASSMRAMNTEAFF

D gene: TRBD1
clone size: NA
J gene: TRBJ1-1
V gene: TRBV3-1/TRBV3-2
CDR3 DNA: TGTGCCAGCAGCTCAAAGGGGGCCGGGAACACTGAAGCTTTCTTT
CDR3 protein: CASSSKGAGNTEAFF

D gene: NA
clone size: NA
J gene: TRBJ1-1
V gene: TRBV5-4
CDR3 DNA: TGTGCCACCCGGACACTTTCAATGAACACTGAAGCTTTCTTT
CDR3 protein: CATRTLSMNTEAFF

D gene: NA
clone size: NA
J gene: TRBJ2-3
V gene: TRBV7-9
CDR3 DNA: TGTGCCAGCAGCTTATTCCCGATCGACAGCGATACCGGCACAGATACGCAGTATTTT
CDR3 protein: CASSLFPIDSDTGTDTQYF

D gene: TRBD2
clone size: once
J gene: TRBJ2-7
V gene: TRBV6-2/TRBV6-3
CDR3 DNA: TGTGCCAGCAGCTCCCCGCTAGCGGGGGTATTACTCGTTTACGAGCAGTACTTC
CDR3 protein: CASSSPLAGVLLVYEQYF

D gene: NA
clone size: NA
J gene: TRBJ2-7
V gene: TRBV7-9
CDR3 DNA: TGTGCCAGCAGCCACGACAGACCCGAGCAGTACTTC
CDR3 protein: CASSHDRPEQYF

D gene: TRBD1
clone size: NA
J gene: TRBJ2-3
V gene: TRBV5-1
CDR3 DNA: TGCGCCAGCAGCCGGGGACAGGGCGGCACAGATACGCAGTATTTT
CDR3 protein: CASSRGQGGTDTQYF

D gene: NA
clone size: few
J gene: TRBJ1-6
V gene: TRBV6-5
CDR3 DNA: TGTGCCGGCAACTCCGGGTCGCGGCATTCACCCCTCCACTTT
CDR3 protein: CAGNSGSRHSPLHF

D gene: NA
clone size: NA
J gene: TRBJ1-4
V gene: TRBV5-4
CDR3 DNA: TGTGCCAGCAGCTCGCCCACCAGAGTCCCGGGGGAAAAACTGTTTTTT
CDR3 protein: CASSSPTRVPGEKLFF

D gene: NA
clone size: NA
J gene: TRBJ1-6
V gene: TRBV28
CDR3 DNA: TGTGCCAGCAGCCCGAGCCTGGGCCATAATTCACCCCTCCACTTT
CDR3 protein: CASSPSLGHNSPLHF

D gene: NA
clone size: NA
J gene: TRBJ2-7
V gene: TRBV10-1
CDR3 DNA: TGCGCCAGCAGGGGGCCTTCCTACGAGCAGTACTTC
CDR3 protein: CASRGPSYEQYF

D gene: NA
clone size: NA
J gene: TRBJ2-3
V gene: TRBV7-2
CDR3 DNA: TGTGCCAGCAGTTTTAGGGGGACGGGAAGCACAGATACGCAGTATTTT
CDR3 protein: CASSFRGTGSTDTQYF

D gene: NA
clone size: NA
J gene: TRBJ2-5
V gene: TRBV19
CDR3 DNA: TGTGCCAGTAGTCGCAACAGACAAGAGACCCAGTACTTC
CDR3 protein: CASSRNRQETQYF

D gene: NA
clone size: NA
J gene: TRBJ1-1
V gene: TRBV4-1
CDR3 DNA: TGCGCCAGCAGCCAGGCTTCCACTGAAGCTTTCTTT
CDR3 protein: CASSQASTEAFF

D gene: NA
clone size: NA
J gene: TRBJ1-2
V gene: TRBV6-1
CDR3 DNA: TGTGCCAGCAGTGAAGACAGGAACTTTAACTATGGCTACACCTTC
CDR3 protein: CASSEDRNFNYGYTF

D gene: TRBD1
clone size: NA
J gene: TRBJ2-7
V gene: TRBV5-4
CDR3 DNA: TGTGCCAGCAGCCCCTCGGTGGGGACAGGGGGAAACGAGCAGTACTTC
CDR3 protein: CASSPSVGTGGNEQYF

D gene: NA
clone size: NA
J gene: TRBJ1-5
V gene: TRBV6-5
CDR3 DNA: TGTGCCAGCAGGAGACAGAGAAATAGCAATCAGCCCCAGCATTTT
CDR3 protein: CASRRQRNSNQPQHF

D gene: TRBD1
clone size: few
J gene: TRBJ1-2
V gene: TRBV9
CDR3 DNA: TGTGCCAGCAGCCGACAGGGTAACTATGGCTACACCTTC
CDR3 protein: CASSRQGNYGYTF

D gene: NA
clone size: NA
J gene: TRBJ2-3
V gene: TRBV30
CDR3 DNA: TGTGCCTGGGCGATCATGGCTAGCACAGATACGCAGTATTTT
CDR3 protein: CAWAIMASTDTQYF

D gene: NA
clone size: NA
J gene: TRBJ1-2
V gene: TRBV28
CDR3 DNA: TGTGCCAGCAGTTTAAACGTTGGGGGGACGTACGGACTTGGCTACACCTTC
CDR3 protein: CASSLNVGGTYGLGYTF

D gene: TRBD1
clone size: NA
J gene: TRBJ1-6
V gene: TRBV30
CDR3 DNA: TGTGCCTGGAAGGGGGCTTGGGCCCTCCACTTT
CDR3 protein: CAWKGAWALHF

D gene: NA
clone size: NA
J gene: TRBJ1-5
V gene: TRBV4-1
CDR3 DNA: TGCGCCAGCAGCCCCCCAGGGGCTCACAATCAGCCCCAGCATTTT
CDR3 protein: CASSPPGAHNQPQHF

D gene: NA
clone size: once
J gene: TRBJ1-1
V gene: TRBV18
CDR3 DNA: TGTGCCAGCTCACCACCAGGGGACACTGAAGCTTTCTTT
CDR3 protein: CASSPPGDTEAFF

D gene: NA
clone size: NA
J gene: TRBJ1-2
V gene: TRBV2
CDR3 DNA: TGTGCCAGCAGTACGCCCGGGGGGGTTCTTAGCCGGGGCTACACCTTC
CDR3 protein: CASSTPGGVLSRGYTF

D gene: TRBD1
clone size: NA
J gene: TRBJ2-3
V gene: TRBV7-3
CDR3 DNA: TGTGCCAGCAGCCAGACAGGGGCGAGCACAGATACGCAGTATTTT
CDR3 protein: CASSQTGASTDTQYF

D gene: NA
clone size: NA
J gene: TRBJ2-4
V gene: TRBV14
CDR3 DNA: TGTGCCAGCAGCCAAACACCCCGAACCATTCAGTACTTC
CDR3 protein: CASSQTPRTIQYF

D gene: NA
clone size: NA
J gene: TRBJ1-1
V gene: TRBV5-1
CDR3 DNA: TGCGCCAGCAGCCGGGCCTACGGGGATACTGAAGCTTTCTTT
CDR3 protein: CASSRAYGDTEAFF

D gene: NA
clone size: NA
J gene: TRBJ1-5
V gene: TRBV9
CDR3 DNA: TGTGCCAGCAGCGTTTCGGGAGTTGGCAATCAGCCCCAGCATTTT
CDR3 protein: CASSVSGVGNQPQHF

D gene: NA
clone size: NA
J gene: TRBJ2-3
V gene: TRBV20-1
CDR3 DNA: TGCAGTGCTAGTTTACCCCTCGGGGGGCCAGATACGCAGTATTTT
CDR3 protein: CSASLPLGGPDTQYF

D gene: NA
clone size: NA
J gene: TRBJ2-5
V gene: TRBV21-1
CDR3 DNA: TGTGCCAGCAGCCCACGGGACAGGGGCTCAGAGACCCAGTACTTC
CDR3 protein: CASSPRDRGSETQYF

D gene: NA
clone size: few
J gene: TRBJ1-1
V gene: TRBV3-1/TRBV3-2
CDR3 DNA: TGTGCCAGCAGCTCCGGACTGCAGAACACTGAAGCTTTCTTT
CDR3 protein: CASSSGLQNTEAFF

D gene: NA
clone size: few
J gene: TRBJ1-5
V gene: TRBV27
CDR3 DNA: TGTGCCAGCAGACCTACGGTTCATCAGCCCCAGCATTTT
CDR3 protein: CASRPTVHQPQHF

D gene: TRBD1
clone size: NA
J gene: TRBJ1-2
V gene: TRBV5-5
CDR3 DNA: TGTGCCAGCAGCCTAGGGGGCCTCTATGGCTACACCTTC
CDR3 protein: CASSLGGLYGYTF

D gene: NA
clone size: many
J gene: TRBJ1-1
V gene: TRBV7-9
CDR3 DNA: TGTGCCAGCAGCTCCTCGGACTTCTGGGACACTGAAGCTTTCTTT
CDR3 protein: CASSSSDFWDTEAFF

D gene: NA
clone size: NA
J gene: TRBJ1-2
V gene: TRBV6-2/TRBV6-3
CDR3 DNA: TGTGCCAGCAGCGGCCTCTATGGCTACACCTTC
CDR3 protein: CASSGLYGYTF

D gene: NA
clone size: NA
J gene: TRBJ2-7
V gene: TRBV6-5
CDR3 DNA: TGTGCCAGCAGTTACTCGGAGGCTCGAGAGCAGTACTTC
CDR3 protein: CASSYSEAREQYF

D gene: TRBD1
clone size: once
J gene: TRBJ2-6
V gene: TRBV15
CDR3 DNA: TGTGCCACCAGCAGAAGACAGGGCTCTGGGGCCAACGTCCTGACTTTC
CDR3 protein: CATSRRQGSGANVLTF

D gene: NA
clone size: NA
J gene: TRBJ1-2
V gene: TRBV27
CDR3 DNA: TGTGCCAGCAGTTTATCCCCGCGGACAGACTATGGCTACACCTTC
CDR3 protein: CASSLSPRTDYGYTF

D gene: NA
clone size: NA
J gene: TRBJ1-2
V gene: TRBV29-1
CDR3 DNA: TGCAGCGTTGACGAGGGGGTCGAGGGCTACACCTTC
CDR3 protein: CSVDEGVEGYTF

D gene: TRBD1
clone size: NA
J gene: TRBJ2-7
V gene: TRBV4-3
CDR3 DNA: TGCGCCAGCAGCCACGGACAGGGGGAGACCTACGAGCAGTACTTC
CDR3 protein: CASSHGQGETYEQYF

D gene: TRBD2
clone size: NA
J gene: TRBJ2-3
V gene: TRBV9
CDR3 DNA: TGTGCCAGCAGCGTTGGCAATAGCGGGGGGGAGTTTAATACGCAGTATTTT
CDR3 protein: CASSVGNSGGEFNTQYF

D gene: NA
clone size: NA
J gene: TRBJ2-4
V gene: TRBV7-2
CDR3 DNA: TGTGCCAGCAGCCCGACAGTAGCCAAAAACATTCAGTACTTC
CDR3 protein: CASSPTVAKNIQYF

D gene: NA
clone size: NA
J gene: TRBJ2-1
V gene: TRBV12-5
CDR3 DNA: TGTGCTAGTGGTTTACGGGGAAACAATGAGCAGTTCTTC
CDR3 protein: CASGLRGNNEQFF

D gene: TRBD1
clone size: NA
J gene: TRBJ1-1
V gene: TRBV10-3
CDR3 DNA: TGTGCCATCAGCCAGACAGGGATGGCTGAAGCTTTCTTT
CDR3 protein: CAISQTGMAEAFF

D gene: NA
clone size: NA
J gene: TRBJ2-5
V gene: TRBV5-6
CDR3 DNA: TGTGCCAGCAGCTTGTGGGGAGGGACCCAGTACTTC
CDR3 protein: CASSLWGGTQYF

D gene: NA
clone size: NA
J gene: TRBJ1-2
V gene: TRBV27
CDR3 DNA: TGTGCCAGCAGTCAGGGTCTAGGCTACACCTTC
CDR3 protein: CASSQGLGYTF

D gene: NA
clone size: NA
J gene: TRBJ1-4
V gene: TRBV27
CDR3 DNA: TGTGCCAGCAGTCAGGGGACACGACCAGTCGAAAAACTGTTTTTT
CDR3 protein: CASSQGTRPVEKLFF

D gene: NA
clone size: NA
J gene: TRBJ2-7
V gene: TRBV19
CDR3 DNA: TGTGCCAGTAGCGAGGGTACGGCACGGGCGTACGAGCAGTACTTC
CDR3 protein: CASSEGTARAYEQYF

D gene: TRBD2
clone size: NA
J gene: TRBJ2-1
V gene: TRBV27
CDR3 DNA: TGTGCCAGCAGTTTAGGGACTAGCGGGGGGAATGAGCAGTTCTTC
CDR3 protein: CASSLGTSGGNEQFF

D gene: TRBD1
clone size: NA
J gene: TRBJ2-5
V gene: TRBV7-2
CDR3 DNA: TGTGCCAGCAGCAGGCAGACAGGGGTCCAAGAGACCCAGTACTTC
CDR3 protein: CASSRQTGVQETQYF

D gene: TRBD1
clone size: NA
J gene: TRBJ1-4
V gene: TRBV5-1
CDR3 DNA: TGCGCCAGCAGCTTCCCAGCCGGGACAGGTGACGAAAAACTGTTTTTT
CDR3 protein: CASSFPAGTGDEKLFF

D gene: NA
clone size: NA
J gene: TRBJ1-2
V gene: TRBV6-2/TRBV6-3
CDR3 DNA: TGTGCCAGCAGTTACGGCAGCTATGGCTACACCTTC
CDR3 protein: CASSYGSYGYTF

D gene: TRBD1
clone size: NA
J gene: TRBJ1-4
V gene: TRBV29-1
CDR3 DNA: TGCAGCGTCCCGGGACAGAATAATGAAAAACTGTTTTTT
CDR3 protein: CSVPGQNNEKLFF

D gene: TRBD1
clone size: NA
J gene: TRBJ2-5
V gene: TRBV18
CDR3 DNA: TGTGCCAGCTCACCATCGACAGGGGAGACCCAGTACTTC
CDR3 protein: CASSPSTGETQYF

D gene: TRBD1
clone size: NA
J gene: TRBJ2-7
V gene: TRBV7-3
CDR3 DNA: TGTGCCAGCAGCCCGGGACAGTCCTACGAGCAGTACTTC
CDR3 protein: CASSPGQSYEQYF